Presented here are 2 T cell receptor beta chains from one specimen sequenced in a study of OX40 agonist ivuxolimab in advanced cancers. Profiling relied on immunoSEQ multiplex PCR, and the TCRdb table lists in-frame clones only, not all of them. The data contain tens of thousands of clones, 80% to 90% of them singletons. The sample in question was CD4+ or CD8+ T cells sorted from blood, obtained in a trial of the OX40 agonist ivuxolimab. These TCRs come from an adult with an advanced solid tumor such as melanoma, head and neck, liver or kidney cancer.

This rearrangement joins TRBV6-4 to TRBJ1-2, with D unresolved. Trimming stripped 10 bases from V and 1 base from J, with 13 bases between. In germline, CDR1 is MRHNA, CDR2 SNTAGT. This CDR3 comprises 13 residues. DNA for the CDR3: TGTGCCACCAGACGCTGGATTAACTATGGCTACACCTTC. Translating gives CATRRWINYGYTF.

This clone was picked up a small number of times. The CDR3 region is CASSFSAQETQYF. The CDR3 nucleotides read TGTGCCAGCAGCTTTAGCGCACAAGAGACCCAGTACTTC. This chain connects TRBV7-9 to TRBJ2-5, with D maybe TRBD2 (5 bases). This CDR3 is 13 amino acids long. Germline V CDR1 and CDR2: SEHNR, FQNEAQ (reference sequence). Trimming removed 3 bases from V and 2 bases from J, with 7 bases in between.